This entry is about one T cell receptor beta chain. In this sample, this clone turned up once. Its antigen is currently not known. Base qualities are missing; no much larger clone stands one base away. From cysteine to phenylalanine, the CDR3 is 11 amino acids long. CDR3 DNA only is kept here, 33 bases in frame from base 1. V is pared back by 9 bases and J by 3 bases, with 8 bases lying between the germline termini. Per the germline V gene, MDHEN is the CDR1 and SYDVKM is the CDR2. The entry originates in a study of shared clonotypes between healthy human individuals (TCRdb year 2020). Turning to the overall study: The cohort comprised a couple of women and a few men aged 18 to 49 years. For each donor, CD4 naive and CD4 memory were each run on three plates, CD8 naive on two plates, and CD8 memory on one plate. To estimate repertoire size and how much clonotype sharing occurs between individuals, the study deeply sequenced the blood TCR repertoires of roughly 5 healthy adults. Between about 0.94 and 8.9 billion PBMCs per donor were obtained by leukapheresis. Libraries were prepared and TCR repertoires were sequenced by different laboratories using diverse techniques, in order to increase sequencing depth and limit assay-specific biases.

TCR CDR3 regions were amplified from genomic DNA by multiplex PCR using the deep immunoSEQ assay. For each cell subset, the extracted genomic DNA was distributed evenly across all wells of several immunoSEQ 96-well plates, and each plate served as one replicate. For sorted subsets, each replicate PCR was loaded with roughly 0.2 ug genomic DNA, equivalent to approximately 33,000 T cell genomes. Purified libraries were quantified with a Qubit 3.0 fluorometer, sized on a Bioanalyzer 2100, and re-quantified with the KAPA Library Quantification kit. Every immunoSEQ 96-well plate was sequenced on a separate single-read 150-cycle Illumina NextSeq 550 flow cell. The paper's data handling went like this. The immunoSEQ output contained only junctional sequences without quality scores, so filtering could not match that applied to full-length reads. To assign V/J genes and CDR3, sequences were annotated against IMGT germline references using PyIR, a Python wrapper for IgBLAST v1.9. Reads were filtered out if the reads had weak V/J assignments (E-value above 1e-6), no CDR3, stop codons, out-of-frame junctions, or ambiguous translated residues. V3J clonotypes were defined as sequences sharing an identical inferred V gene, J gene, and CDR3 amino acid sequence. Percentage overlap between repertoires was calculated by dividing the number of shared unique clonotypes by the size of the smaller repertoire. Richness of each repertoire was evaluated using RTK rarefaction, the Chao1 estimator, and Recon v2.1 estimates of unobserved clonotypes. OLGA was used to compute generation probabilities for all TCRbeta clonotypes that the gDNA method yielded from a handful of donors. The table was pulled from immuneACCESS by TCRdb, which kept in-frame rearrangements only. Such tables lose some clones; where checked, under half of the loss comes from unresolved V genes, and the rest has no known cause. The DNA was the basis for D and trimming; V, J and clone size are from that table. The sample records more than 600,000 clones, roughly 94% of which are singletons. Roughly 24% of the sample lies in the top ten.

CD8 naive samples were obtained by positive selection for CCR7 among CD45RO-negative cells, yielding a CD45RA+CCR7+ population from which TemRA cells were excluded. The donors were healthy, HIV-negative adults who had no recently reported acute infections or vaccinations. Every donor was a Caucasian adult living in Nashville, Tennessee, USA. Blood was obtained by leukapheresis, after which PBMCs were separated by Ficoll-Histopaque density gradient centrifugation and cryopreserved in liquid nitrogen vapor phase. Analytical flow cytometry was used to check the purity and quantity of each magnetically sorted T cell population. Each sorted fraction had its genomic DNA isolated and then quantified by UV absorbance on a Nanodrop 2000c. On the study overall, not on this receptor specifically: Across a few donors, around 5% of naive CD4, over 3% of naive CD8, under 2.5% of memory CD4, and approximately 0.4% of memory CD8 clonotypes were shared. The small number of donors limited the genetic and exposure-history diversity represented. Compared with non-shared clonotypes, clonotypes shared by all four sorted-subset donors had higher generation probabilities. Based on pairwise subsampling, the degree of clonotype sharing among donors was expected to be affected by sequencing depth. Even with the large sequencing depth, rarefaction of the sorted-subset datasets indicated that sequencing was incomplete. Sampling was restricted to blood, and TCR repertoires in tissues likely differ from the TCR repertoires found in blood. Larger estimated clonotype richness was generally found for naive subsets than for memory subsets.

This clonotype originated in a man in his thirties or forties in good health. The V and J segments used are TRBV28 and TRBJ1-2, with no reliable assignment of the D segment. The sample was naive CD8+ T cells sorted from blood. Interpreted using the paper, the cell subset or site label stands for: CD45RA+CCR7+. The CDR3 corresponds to CASATDYGYTF. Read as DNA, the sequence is TGTGCCAGTGCGACGGACTATGGCTACACCTTC.